This T cell receptor (beta chain) was documented in a study of blood T cell repertoires in COVID-19. The assay was immunoSEQ multiplex PCR, and TCRdb's table has in-frame clones only and misses some. The sample yields 180,000 or so clones, around four fifths seen once. Trimming cost V 0 bases and J 6 bases; bases outside gene matches: 6. Germline CDR1 and CDR2: MNHEY and SVGAGI. The CDR3 sequence is 16 residues long. Sequencing input: PBMCs or T cells enriched from blood (not recorded which). The sequence was collected from a woman aged 45 to 65 in a cohort exposed to, infected with or recovered from COVID-19 (not recorded which). This chain uses TRBV6-5 with TRBJ1-4, with 8 bases matching TRBD1. The CDR3 DNA is TGTGCCAGCAGTTACTCCGGAGGGACAGGTGATGAAAAACTGTTTTTT. Translated: CASSYSGGTGDEKLFF.